This T cell receptor beta chain was profiled in a study of blood T cell repertoires in COVID-19. Study details: The analysed material was cDNA or gDNA that came from T cells, B-cell-depleted T cells, or PBMCs.

This clone was counted between two and nine times. In the authors' workflow: Amplification of reference gene primers provided the estimated nucleated cell counts. TCRdb keeps only in-frame clones here, not all; method: immunoSEQ multiplex PCR. The DNA was the basis for D and trimming; V, J and clone size are from that table. The repertoire holds fewer than 300,000 clones, roughly 84% seen once, with 7.5% to 9% in the top ten. Trimming shortened V by 5 bases and J by 1 base, and 8 bases separated the two germline ends. CDR3 length equals 13 residues. This TCR derives from a human donor in a cohort sampled during active COVID-19. The V and J genes are TRBV12-3 or TRBV12-4 and TRBJ1-1; D is undetermined. Material: peripheral blood. CDR3 DNA sequence: TGTGCCAGCAGTAGCGGTACGAACACTGAAGCTTTCTTT. Protein: CASSSGTNTEAFF.